These 26 T cell receptor beta chains came from one sample sequenced in a study of cytomegalovirus exposure and HLA in healthy donors (dated by TCRdb to about 2017). Library preparation employed the immunoSEQ multiplex PCR assay. The multiplex PCR relied on a mix of 60 forward primers for TCR Vbeta segments and 13 reverse primers for TCR Jbeta segments. TCRdb re-hosts the immuneACCESS table, in-frame sequences only. Its copies lack some clones; in the studies checked, an unresolved V gene accounts for under half of them, and the cause for the rest is not known. The sample records approximately 130,000 clones, approximately 78% of which are singletons. In total, the top ten clones hold roughly 8.2% of the sample. The sequenced sample was PBMCs. These receptors came from a woman aged 45 to 65 in good health and CMV-seropositive.

The chain employs TRBV5-1 and TRBJ2-1; D perhaps matches TRBD1 (5 bases). Germline V gene data show CDR1 as SGHRS and CDR2 as YFSETQ. The CDR3 runs to 16 residues. V gave up 4 bases and J gave up 1 base, with 15 bases separating them. CDR3 in DNA: TGCGCCAGCAGCCCCAACCGCGACAGTTCCTACAATGAGCAGTTCTTC. Its translation is CASSPNRDSSYNEQFF.

This rearrangement joins TRBV28 to TRBJ1-1; tentative D call: TRBD1 (5 bases). Germline CDR1 and CDR2: MDHEN and SYDVKM. Trimming took 1 base from V and 0 from J, leaving 9 bases between them. The CDR3 runs to 15 residues. CDR3 nucleotides: TGTGCCAGCAGTTTATCCTGGGGGGTGAACACTGAAGCTTTCTTT. It is translated as CASSLSWGVNTEAFF.

Written as DNA, the CDR3 is TGTGCCAGCAGCGTAGGACATTGGACTAGCGGAAGCACAGATACGCAGTATTTT. It specifies CASSVGHWTSGSTDTQYF. The V call is TRBV9, the J call TRBJ2-3, with TRBD2 matching 10 bases. The CDR3 extends over 18 amino acids. Germline V lookup: CDR1 SGDLS, CDR2 YYNGEE. J was trimmed by 0 bases and V by 0 bases; bases with no gene match: 7.

J is TRBJ1-6 and V is TRBV6-1, with TRBD1 matching 7 bases. The CDR3 length is 14 residues. Germline CDR1 reads MNHNS; CDR2 reads SASEGT. J gave up 7 bases and V 4 bases, and 4 bases lay outside the gene matches. CDR3 sequence: CASSGQGENSPLHF. The CDR3, as DNA: TGTGCCAGCAGTGGACAGGGAGAGAATTCACCCCTCCACTTT.

The gene calls are TRBV18 and TRBJ2-3; TRBD2 matches 14 bases. V shed 0 bases and J 2 bases; nucleotides not matched to a gene: 1. The CDR3 runs 17 residues. The germline gives CDR1 KGHSH, CDR2 LQKENI. The CDR3 nucleotides read TGTGCCAGCTCACCACCGGGACTAGCGGGAGCCACAGATACGCAGTATTTT. The encoded protein is CASSPPGLAGATDTQYF.

CDR3 DNA sequence: TGTGCCAGCAGCGTATTTCCCCGACAGGGGGACGCTGAAGCTTTCTTT. Translated: CASSVFPRQGDAEAFF. The chain couples TRBV9 to TRBJ1-1; 9 bases align to TRBD1. Germline loops: CDR1 SGDLS, CDR2 YYNGEE. The V gene end was trimmed by 1 base and the J gene end by 6 bases; junction bases not matched to a gene: 10. The CDR3 sequence is 16 residues long.

The chain carries TRBV19 and TRBJ1-6, with TRBD1 matching over 8 bases. The V gene end was trimmed by 4 bases and the J gene end by 12 bases; junction bases not matched to a gene: 14. CDR1 is LNHDA and CDR2 is SQIVND in the germline V gene (reference sequence). CDR3 length: 16 amino acids. CDR3 coding DNA: TGTGCCAGTAGTACCCGGGACAGGACCCTAATTCGACCCCTCCACTTT. This encodes CASSTRDRTLIRPLHF.

The rearrangement uses TRBV11-2 and TRBJ2-5; D is perhaps TRBD2 (5 bases). The CDR3 length is 13 residues. The germline V gene has CDR1 SGHAT and CDR2 FQNNGV. V was trimmed by 4 bases and J by 1 base, leaving 7 bases between them. DNA of the CDR3: TGTGCCAGCAGCTCCGGGGTCCAAGAGACCCAGTACTTC. Amino acids: CASSSGVQETQYF. Together with reference TRBV11-2 and TRBJ2-5, the CDR3 gives the full variable domain: EAGVAQSPRYKIIEKRQSVAFWCNPISGHATLYWYQQILGQGPKLLIQFQNNGVVDDSQLPKDRFSAERLKGVDSTLKIQPAKLEDSAVYLCASSSGVQETQYFGPGTRLLVL.

This chain joins TRBV30 and TRBJ2-1; D possibly corresponds to TRBD1 (6 bases). With 5 bases removed from V and 10 bases from J, the gap between germline ends came to 9 bases. In germline, CDR1 is GTSNPN, CDR2 SVGIG (reference sequence). The CDR3 has 10 residues. The CDR3 protein is CAWERGEQFF. The CDR3 DNA reads as TGTGCCTGGGAGAGGGGGGAGCAGTTCTTC.

The V gene is TRBV6-6, the J gene TRBJ1-2; D unresolved. Germline values: CDR1 MNHNY, CDR2 SVGAGI (reference sequence). The CDR3 is 11 residues long. Trimming cost V 0 bases and J 9 bases, with 5 bases left between them. This CDR3 reads CASSYSVSYTF. As DNA, the CDR3 is TGTGCCAGCAGTTACTCTGTAAGCTACACCTTC.

The J gene is TRBJ2-7, the V gene TRBV2; 7 bases align to TRBD2. Germline V CDR1 and CDR2: SNHLY, FYNNEI. The CDR3 runs 15 residues. With V trimmed by 2 bases and J by 6 bases, 10 bases remained unmatched. CDR3 sequence reads: CASSEPGRAWGEQYF. The DNA of the CDR3 is TGTGCCAGCAGTGAACCGGGGAGGGCGTGGGGCGAGCAGTACTTC.

The chain uses TRBV7-9 and TRBJ2-7; D remains unclear. Trimming cost V 1 base and J 7 bases, with 17 bases left between them. The germline CDR1 and CDR2 sequences are SEHNR and FQNEAQ (reference sequence). The CDR3 length is 15 residues. CDR3 nucleotides: TGTGCCAGCAGCTTAGGGTTAGCCCGACCGGGTGAGCAGTACTTC. This translates into CASSLGLARPGEQYF.

This clone was seen once. The chain joins TRBV7-2 to TRBJ2-5, with D maybe TRBD1 (6 bases). CDR3 length: 14 residues. V dropped 2 bases and J dropped 3 bases, with 10 bases sitting between them. CDR1 SGHTA and CDR2 FQGNSA come from the germline V gene. This CDR3 is CASSLRTVEETQYF. CDR3 nucleotides: TGTGCCAGCAGCTTAAGGACAGTAGAAGAGACCCAGTACTTC.

In its sample, this clone was seen a few times. This chain links TRBV19 with TRBJ1-1, with 10 bases identical to TRBD1. Germline CDR1 LNHDA, CDR2 SQIVND (reference sequence). V lost 4 bases to trimming and J lost 5 bases; unmatched junction nucleotides: 1. The CDR3 length is 13 residues. Here the CDR3 reads CASSKDRGTEAFF. DNA of the CDR3: TGTGCCAGTAGTAAGGACAGGGGGACTGAAGCTTTCTTT. The full variable domain, rest sourced from reference TRBV19 and TRBJ1-1, is DGGITQSPKYLFRKEGQNVTLSCEQNLNHDAMYWYRQDPGQGLRLIYYSQIVNDFQKGDIAEGYSVSREKKESFPLTVTSAQKNPTAFYLCASSKDRGTEAFFGQGTRLTVV.

This clone has just a few counts. The CDR3 loop is CASSLGTGGETQYF. The CDR3, as DNA: TGTGCCAGCAGCCTAGGGACAGGCGGGGAGACCCAGTACTTC. The chain recombines TRBV11-3 with TRBJ2-5; TRBD1 matches 8 bases. CDR1 and CDR2 (germline): SGHNT, YENEEA. V gave up 5 bases and J gave up 5 bases; unmatched junction bases: 7. The CDR3 is 14 residues long.

The V call is TRBV5-4, the J call TRBJ1-2; D unresolved. This CDR3 comprises 14 residues. The V and J ends lost 4 bases and 5 bases respectively, with 15 bases between them. In germline, CDR1 is SGHNT, CDR2 YYREEE (reference sequence). For the CDR3, the DNA is TGTGCCAGCAGCCCCCTGGGCAGTGAATATGGCTACACCTTC. Encoded protein: CASSPLGSEYGYTF. Based on the CDR3 plus reference TRBV5-4 and TRBJ1-2, the full variable domain is ETGVTQSPTHLIKTRGQQVTLRCSSQSGHNTVSWYQQALGQGPQFIFQYYREEENGRGNFPPRFSGLQFPNYSSELNVNALELDDSALYLCASSPLGSEYGYTFGSGTRLTVV.

CDR3 residues: CASSLRDRVLTEKLFF. The CDR3 DNA is TGTGCCAGCAGCTTAAGGGACAGGGTCCTTACTGAAAAACTGTTTTTT. J is TRBJ1-4 and V is TRBV7-2; TRBD1 matches 9 bases. This CDR3 is 16 amino acids long. J was trimmed by 7 bases and V by 2 bases; bases with no gene match: 8. Germline CDR1 SGHTA, CDR2 FQGNSA.

This clone is a singleton in its sample. This rearrangement joins TRBV5-1 to TRBJ1-3; 7 positions agree with TRBD1. Germline trimming cut 4 bases from V and 7 bases from J; bases unmatched to any gene: 8. Germline values: CDR1 SGHRS, CDR2 YFSETQ. CDR3 length: 14 amino acids. The CDR3 coding sequence is TGCGCCAGCAGCGTCGGGACAGAATTTAACACCATATATTTT. Its translation: CASSVGTEFNTIYF.

The chain links TRBV5-1 to TRBJ1-2; TRBD1 aligns across 7 bases. Trimming cost V 3 bases and J 6 bases; bases outside gene matches: 5. This CDR3 contains 13 residues. The V gene's germline CDR1 is SGHRS and CDR2 YFSETQ. The CDR3 region has the DNA TGCGCCAGCAGCTCCAGACAGGGCGATGGCTACACCTTC. It is translated as CASSSRQGDGYTF.

The chain joins TRBV7-2 to TRBJ2-7, with 8 bases lining up with TRBD2. Trimming removed 1 base from V and 5 bases from J; junction bases left unmatched: 7. Germline CDR1 SGHTA, CDR2 FQGNSA. CDR3 length: 15 residues. CDR3 loop: CASSLDSGRADEQYF. The CDR3 nucleotides are TGTGCCAGCAGCTTAGATTCCGGGAGGGCCGACGAGCAGTACTTC. Full variable domain (missing parts from reference TRBV7-2 and TRBJ2-7): GAGVSQSPSNKVTEKGKDVELRCDPISGHTALYWYRQSLGQGLEFLIYFQGNSAPDKSGLPSDRFSAERTGGSVSTLTIQRTQQEDSAVYLCASSLDSGRADEQYFGPGTRLTVT.

The chain recombines TRBV7-2 with TRBJ2-1; 7 bases align to TRBD2. Germline CDR1 and CDR2: SGHTA and FQGNSA. Unmatched junction bases numbered 10, after V lost 8 bases and J lost 6 bases. There are 14 residues in the CDR3. The CDR3 loop is CASCLGRWANEQFF. The CDR3 DNA follows: TGTGCCAGCTGCCTCGGGAGGTGGGCCAATGAGCAGTTCTTC.

This chain links TRBV25-1 with TRBJ2-7; tentatively, D is TRBD1 (6 bases). This CDR3 is built from 16 residues. The ends were cut back, 4 bases at V and 1 base at J, with 17 bases in the middle. Germline V gene lookup returns CDR1 MGHDK and CDR2 SYGVNS. The CDR3 DNA reads as TGTGCCAGCAGTGTCCTGCGCCGGACAGCTTCCTACGAGCAGTACTTC. It encodes CASSVLRRTASYEQYF.

This rearrangement joins TRBV4-2 to TRBJ1-2; 8 nucleotides match TRBD1. V was clipped by 1 base and J by 12 bases; unmatched bases: 16. The CDR3 is 16 residues long. Germline CDR1 LGHNA, CDR2 YNFKEQ. The CDR3 protein is CASSQAGPGTGLTNTF. In DNA, the CDR3 is TGTGCCAGCAGCCAAGCCGGTCCCGGGACAGGCCTCACCAACACCTTC.

The V and J genes are TRBV7-9 and TRBJ2-1, with TRBD2 matching over 11 bases. J was trimmed by 7 bases and V by 1 base; bases with no gene match: 6. Per the germline V gene, CDR1 is SEHNR and CDR2 is FQNEAQ (reference sequence). The CDR3 totals 16 residues. The CDR3, as DNA: TGTGCCAGCAGCTTAGGGGCTAGCGGGAGGAGTAATGAGCAGTTCTTC. It specifies CASSLGASGRSNEQFF.

The chain employs TRBV27 and TRBJ2-1, with 9 bases fitting TRBD1. Trimming removed 5 bases from V and 5 bases from J; junction bases left unmatched: 7. There are 15 residues in the CDR3. Germline CDR1 reads MNHEY; CDR2 reads SMNVEV (reference sequence). CDR3 in DNA: TGTGCCAGCAGTCACCGGGACAGGGCGAACAATGAGCAGTTCTTC. Protein product: CASSHRDRANNEQFF.

The rearrangement links TRBV30 to TRBJ1-2; tentatively, D is TRBD1 (5 bases). CDR1 is GTSNPN and CDR2 is SVGIG in the germline V gene (reference sequence). Trimming took off 6 bases at V and 6 bases at J, with 23 bases between the two ends. This CDR3 spans 15 amino acids. CDR3 residues: CACNTRGGRRDGYTF. The CDR3 coding sequence is TGTGCCTGTAACACCCGGGGGGGTCGGCGCGATGGCTACACCTTC.